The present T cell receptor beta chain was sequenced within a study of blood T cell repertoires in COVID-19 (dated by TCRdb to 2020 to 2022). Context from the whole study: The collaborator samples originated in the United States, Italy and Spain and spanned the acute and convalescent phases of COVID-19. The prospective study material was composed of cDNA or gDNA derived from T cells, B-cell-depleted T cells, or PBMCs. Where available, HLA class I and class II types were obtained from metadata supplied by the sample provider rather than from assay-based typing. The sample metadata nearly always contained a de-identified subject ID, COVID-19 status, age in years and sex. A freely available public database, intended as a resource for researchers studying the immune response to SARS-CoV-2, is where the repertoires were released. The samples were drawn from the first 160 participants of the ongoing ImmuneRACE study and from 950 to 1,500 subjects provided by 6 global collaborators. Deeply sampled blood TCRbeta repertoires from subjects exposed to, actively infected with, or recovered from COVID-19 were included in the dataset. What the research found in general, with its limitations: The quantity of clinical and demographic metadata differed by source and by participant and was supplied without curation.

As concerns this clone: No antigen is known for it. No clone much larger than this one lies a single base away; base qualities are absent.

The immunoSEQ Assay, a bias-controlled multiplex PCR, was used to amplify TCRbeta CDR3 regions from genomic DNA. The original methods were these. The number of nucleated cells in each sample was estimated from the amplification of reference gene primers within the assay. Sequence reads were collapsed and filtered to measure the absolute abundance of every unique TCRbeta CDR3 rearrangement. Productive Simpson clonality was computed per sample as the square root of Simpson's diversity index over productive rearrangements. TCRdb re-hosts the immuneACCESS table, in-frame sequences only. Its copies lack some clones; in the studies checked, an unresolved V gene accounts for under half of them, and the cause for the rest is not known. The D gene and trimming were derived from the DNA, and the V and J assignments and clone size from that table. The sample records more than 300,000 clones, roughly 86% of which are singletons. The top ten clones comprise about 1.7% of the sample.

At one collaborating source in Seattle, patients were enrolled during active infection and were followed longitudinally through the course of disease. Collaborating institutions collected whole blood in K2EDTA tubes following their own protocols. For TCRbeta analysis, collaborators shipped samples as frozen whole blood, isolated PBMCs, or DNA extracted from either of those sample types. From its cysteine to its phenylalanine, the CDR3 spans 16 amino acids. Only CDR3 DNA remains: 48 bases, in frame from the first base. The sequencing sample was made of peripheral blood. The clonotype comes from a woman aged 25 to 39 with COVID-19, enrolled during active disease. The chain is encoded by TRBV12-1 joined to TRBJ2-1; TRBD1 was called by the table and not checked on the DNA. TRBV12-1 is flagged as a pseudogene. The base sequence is TGTGCCAGCAGCTCCGTCTTGAACAGCTCCTACAATGAGCAGTTCTTC. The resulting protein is CASSSVLNSSYNEQFF.